This paragraph reports one T cell receptor (beta chain). Its antigen is unidentified. The J segment lost 3 bases and the V segment lost 5 bases, leaving 10 bases of the junction unmatched. The germline CDR1 and CDR2 sequences are SEHNR and FQNEAQ (reference sequence). The CDR3 totals 15 residues. This entry comes from a study of cytomegalovirus exposure and HLA in healthy donors. The PCR had 60 Vbeta and 13 Jbeta primers. TCRdb's copy holds only in-frame clones and misses some; the assay was immunoSEQ multiplex PCR. Of about 190,000 clones listed, roughly 80% are singletons. Whole-study results and caveats: Overall, approximately 150 TCR beta chains were annotated as cytomegalovirus-associated. According to a later analysis, donors in an Asian-associated ancestry cluster reportedly had fewer N-insertions than the roughly 720-donor mean.

The clonotype was recovered from a man aged 50 to 60 in good health and CMV-seronegative. The source material was PBMCs. This chain uses TRBV7-9 with TRBJ2-7; TRBD1 matches 7 bases. The CDR3: CASSGNRDSNYEQYF. The CDR3 DNA reads TGTGCCAGCAGCGGCAACCGGGACAGCAACTACGAGCAGTACTTC.